This note documents a single TCR beta chain sequence. This CDR3 has 11 residues. CDR1 is SNHLY, CDR2 FYNNEI, per germline. V was clipped by 8 bases and J by 5 bases, with 9 bases between them. Generated by immunoSEQ multiplex PCR, the TCRdb table keeps only in-frame clones and is missing some. The sample lists about 420,000 clones; approximately 88% were seen once. This entry comes from a study of Ad26.COV2.S vaccination and SARS-CoV-2 variants. Study-wide context: Of the COV1001 trial arms, the Ad26.COV2.S arm included the donor.

Treatment in this sample: about 20 received Ad26.COV2.S at low or high dose, single or two shots; five or six received placebo; per-sample allocation not given. Vaccine and placebo recipients were sampled on day 63 after the first injection. Ad26.COV2.S expressed prefusion-stabilized spike from the original Wuhan strain. This TCR was recovered from a person aged 18-65 years who received the Ad26.COV2.S COVID-19 vaccine or a placebo. Material: peripheral blood, obtained in a trial of Ad26.COV2.S vaccine versus placebo. V is TRBV2 and J is TRBJ2-5; D is ambiguous. CDR3: CASHKVETQYF. In DNA, the CDR3 is TGTGCCAGCCATAAGGTTGAGACCCAGTACTTC.